A single sample is the source of the 5 T cell receptor beta chains below, sequenced in a study of glioma-infiltrating T cells after dendritic cell vaccination. Some clones are missing from TCRdb's copy, which holds only in-frame ones; the method was immunoSEQ multiplex PCR. The sample includes about 64,000 clones, 75% to 85% of them seen just once. Source: blood, taken before dendritic cell vaccination. These receptors all come from a human donor with glioblastoma.

This chain joins TRBV7-2 and TRBJ2-5; 11 bases line up with TRBD2. Germline CDR1 reads SGHTA; CDR2 reads FQGNSA. The V and J ends lost 3 bases and 4 bases, in that order; junction bases with no gene match: 4. This CDR3 contains 15 residues. The CDR3 DNA reads as TGTGCCAGCAGCTTTAGCGGGGGGGCGAGAGAGACCCAGTACTTC. It encodes CASSFSGGARETQYF.

The DNA of the CDR3 is TGTGCCAGCAGCCTGGACAGGGCTGAAAAACTGTTTTTT. Protein: CASSLDRAEKLFF. The chain carries TRBV5-6 and TRBJ1-4; the match to TRBD1 covers 8 bases. Trimming removed 4 bases from V and 7 bases from J; junction bases left unmatched: 3. The CDR3 spans 13 residues. CDR1 is SGHDT, CDR2 YYEEEE, per germline.

The J gene is TRBJ1-2, the V gene TRBV6-5; D is unclear. The germline CDR1 and CDR2 sequences are MNHEY and SVGAGI. V shed 6 bases and J shed 1 base, with 9 bases lying between them. The CDR3 length is 13 residues. Here the CDR3 DNA reads TGTGCCAGCAGCCCCGGAGTTAACTATGGCTACACCTTC. Its protein product is CASSPGVNYGYTF.

The chain combines TRBV28 with TRBJ1-5; D uncertain. The CDR3 extends over 13 amino acids. Trimming removed 2 bases from V and 2 bases from J, with 4 bases in between. CDR1 is MDHEN and CDR2 is SYDVKM in the germline V gene. The CDR3 DNA sequence: TGTGCCAGCAGTTTACAGGGCAATCAGCCCCAGCATTTT. It is translated as CASSLQGNQPQHF.

J is TRBJ2-3 and V is TRBV6-9, with a possible D match to TRBD2 (5 bases). Germline CDR1 MNHGY, CDR2 SVAAGI. The CDR3 is 11 residues long. V lost 6 bases, J lost 10 bases, and 11 bases lay in between. CDR3 sequence: CASSPEGAQYF. The CDR3 DNA sequence: TGTGCCAGCAGCCCAGAGGGAGCGCAGTATTTT.